A single T cell receptor beta chain is shown here with its context. The antigen is not known. This sample was taken from a study of T cell responses to AZD1222 COVID-19 vaccine. Findings and caveats of the study: Regions 160-218 and 743-854 dominated among vaccine-associated CD4 TCRs spanning spike. Receipt of two AZD1222 doses was followed by a rise in Spike-specific TCR breadth and depth.

Timing groups of about 4 and about 12 weeks for second doses were pooled. Per germline, CDR1 SGHTA and CDR2 FQGNSA. The CDR3 totals 15 residues. With V trimmed by 5 bases and J by 3 bases, 6 bases remained unmatched. The protocol was immunoSEQ multiplex PCR, while the TCRdb copy is restricted to in-frame clones and leaves out a portion. The table lists over 150,000 clones, 88% of them singletons. Source: peripheral blood, taken 28 days after the second AZD1222 dose. This chain connects TRBV7-2 to TRBJ2-1; 8 nucleotides line up with TRBD1. The source is an adult who received the AZD1222 COVID-19 vaccine. The CDR3 protein is CASSPQGVYYNEQFF. The CDR3 DNA sequence: TGTGCCAGCAGCCCACAGGGGGTCTACTACAATGAGCAGTTCTTC.